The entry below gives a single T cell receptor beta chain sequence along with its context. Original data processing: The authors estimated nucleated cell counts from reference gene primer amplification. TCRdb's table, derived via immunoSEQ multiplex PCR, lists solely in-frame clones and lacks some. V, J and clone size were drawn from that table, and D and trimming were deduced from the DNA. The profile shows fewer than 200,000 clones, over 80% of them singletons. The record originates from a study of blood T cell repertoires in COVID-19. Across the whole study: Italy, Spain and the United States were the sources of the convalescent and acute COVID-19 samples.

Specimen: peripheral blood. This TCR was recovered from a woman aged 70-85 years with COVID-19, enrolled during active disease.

CDR3 coding DNA: TGTGCCAGCTCACCAACTTCTCGCGGGACAGGGAGAAACATTCAGTACTTC. Residues: CASSPTSRGTGRNIQYF. This chain connects TRBV18 to TRBJ2-4; 9 nucleotides match TRBD1. This CDR3 contains 17 residues. The ends lost 2 bases at V and 6 bases at J; junction bases unmatched: 11. The V gene's germline CDR1 is KGHSH and CDR2 LQKENI.